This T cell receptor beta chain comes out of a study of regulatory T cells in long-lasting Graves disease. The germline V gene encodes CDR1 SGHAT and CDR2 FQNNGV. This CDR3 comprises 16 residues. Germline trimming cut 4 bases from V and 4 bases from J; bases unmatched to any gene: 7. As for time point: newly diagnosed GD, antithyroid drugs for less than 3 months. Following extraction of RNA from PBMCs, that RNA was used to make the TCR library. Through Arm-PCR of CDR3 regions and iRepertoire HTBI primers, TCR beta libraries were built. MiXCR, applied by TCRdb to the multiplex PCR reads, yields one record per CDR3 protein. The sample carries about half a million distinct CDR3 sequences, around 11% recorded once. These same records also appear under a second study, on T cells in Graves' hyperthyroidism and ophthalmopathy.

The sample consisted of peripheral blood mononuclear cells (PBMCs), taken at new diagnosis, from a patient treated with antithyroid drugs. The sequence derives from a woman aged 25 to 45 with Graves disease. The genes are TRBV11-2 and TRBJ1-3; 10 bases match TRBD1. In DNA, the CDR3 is TGTGCCAGCAGCTCAAGAGACAGGGGGCAAGGAAACACCATATATTTT. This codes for CASSSRDRGQGNTIYF.